Here is one TCR beta chain with its context. Its antigen is unidentified. The data belong to a study of shared clonotypes between healthy human individuals. Study observations and caveats: Genetic and exposure-history diversity was limited by the few donors.

Sequenced by immunoSEQ multiplex PCR; TCRdb stores in-frame clones only, minus some. Of about 2 million clones listed, roughly 94% are singletons. The naive CD8 population came from CD45RO-negative cells selected for CCR7, without terminally differentiated effector memory CD45RA+ cells. The CDR3 is made up of 13 amino acids. The V gene lost 4 bases and the J gene lost 6 bases, with 11 bases spanning the gap. Germline values: CDR1 SGHRS, CDR2 YFSETQ. The receptor's source is a man aged 18 to 35 in good health. The gene calls are TRBV5-1 and TRBJ1-5; weak D call: TRBD1 (6 bases). Sequencing was performed on naive CD8+ T cells sorted from blood. CDR3 region: CASSPTGIQPQHF. Written as DNA, the CDR3 is TGCGCCAGCAGCCCCACAGGGATTCAGCCCCAGCATTTT.